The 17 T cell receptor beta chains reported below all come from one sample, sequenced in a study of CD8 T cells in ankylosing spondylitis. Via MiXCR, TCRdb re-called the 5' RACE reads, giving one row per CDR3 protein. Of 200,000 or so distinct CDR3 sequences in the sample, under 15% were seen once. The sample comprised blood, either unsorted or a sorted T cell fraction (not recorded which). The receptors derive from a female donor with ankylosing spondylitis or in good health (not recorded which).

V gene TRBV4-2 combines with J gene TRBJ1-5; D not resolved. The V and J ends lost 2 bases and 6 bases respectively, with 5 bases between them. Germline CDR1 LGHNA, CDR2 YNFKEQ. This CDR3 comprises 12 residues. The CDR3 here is CASSQSSQPQHF. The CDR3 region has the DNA TGTGCCAGCAGCCAAAGCTCTCAGCCCCAGCATTTT.

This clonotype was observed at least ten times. CDR3 DNA: TGTGCCAGCAGCCAAGAGTGGGGGAAGACTGAAGCTTTCTTT. Its translation is CASSQEWGKTEAFF. The V gene is TRBV4-2, the J gene TRBJ1-1; the D gene is possibly TRBD1 (5 bases). This CDR3 is built from 14 residues. CDR1 is LGHNA, CDR2 YNFKEQ, per germline. Trimming took off 0 bases at V and 5 bases at J, with 10 bases between the two ends.

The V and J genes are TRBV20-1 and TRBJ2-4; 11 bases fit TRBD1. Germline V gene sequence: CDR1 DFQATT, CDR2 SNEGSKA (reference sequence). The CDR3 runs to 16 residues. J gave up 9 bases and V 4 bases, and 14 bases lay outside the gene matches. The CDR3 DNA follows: TGCAGTGCTAAGGAGGTGGGGACAGGGGGTTCGGGCATTCAGTACTTC. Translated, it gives CSAKEVGTGGSGIQYF.

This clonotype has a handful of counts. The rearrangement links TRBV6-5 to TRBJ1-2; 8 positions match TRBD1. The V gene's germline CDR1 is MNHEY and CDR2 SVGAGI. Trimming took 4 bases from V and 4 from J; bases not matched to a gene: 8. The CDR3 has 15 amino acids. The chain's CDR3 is CASSFSGTGGYGYTF. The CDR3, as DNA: TGTGCCAGCAGTTTCTCCGGGACAGGCGGCTATGGCTACACCTTC.

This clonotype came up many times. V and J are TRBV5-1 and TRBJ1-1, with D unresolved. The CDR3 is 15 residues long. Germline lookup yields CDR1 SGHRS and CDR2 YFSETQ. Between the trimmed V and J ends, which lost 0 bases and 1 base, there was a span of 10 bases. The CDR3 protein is CASSLGAMGNTEAFF. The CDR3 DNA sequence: TGCGCCAGCAGCTTGGGGGCGATGGGGAACACTGAAGCTTTCTTT.

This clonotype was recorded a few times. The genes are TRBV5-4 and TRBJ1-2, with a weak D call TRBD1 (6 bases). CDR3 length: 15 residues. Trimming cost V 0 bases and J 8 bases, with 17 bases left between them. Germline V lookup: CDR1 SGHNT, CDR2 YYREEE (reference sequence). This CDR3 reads CASSLEAAQQGGYTF. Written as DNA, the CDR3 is TGTGCCAGCAGCTTGGAGGCAGCCCAACAGGGCGGCTACACCTTC.

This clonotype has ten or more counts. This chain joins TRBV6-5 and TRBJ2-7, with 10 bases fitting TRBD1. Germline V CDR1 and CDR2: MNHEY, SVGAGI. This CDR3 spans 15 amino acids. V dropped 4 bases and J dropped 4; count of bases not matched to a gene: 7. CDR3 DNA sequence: TGTGCCAGCAGTTCTGCCGGGACAGGGGAGTACGAGCAGTACTTC. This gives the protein CASSSAGTGEYEQYF.

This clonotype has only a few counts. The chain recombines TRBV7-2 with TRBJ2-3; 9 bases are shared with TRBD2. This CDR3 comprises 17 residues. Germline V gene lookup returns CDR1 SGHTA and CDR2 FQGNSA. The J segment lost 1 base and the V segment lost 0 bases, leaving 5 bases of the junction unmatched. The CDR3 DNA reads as TGTGCCAGCAGCTTAGCCTTCGGCGGGAGGGGCACAGATACGCAGTATTTT. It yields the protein CASSLAFGGRGTDTQYF.

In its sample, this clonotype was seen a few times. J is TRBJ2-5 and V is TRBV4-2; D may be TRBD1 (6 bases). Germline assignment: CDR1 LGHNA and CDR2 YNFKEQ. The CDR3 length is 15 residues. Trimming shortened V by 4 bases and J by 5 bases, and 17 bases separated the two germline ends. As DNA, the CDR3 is TGTGCCAGCAGCCTTACGAACACAGGGTTCGAGACCCAGTACTTC. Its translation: CASSLTNTGFETQYF.

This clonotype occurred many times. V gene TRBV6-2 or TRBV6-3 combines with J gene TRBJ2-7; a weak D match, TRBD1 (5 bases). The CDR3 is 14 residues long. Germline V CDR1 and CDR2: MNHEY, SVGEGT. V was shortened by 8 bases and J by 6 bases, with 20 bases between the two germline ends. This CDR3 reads CASRSLGQSSEQYF. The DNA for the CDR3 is TGTGCCAGCCGAAGCCTGGGGCAGTCGAGCGAGCAGTACTTC.

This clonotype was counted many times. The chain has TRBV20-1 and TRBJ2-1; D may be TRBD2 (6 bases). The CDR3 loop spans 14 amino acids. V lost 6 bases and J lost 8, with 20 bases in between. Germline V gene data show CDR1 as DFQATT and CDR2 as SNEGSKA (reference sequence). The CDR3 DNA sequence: TGCAGTGCAGGCCGCGGGATATGGGGCCATGAGCAGTTCTTC. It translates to CSAGRGIWGHEQFF.

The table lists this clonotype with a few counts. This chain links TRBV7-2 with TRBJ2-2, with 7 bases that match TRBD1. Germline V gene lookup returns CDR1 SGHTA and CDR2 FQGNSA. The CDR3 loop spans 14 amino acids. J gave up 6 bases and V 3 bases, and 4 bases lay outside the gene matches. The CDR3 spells CASSLATGAGELFF. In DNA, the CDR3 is TGTGCCAGCAGCTTGGCAACAGGGGCCGGGGAGCTGTTTTTT.

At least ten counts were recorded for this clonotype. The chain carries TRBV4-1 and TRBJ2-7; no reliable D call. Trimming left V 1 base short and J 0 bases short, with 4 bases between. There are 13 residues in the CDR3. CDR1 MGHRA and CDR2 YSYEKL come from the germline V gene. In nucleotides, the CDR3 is TGCGCCAGCAGCCAAGCCAGCTCCTACGAGCAGTACTTC. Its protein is CASSQASSYEQYF.

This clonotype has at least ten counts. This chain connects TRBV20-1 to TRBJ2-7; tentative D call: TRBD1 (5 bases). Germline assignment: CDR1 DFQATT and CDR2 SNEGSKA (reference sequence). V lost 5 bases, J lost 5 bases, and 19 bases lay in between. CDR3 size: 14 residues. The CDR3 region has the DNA TGCAGTGCTCCCCTGGCGCAGGGTAAAAACGAGCAGTACTTC. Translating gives CSAPLAQGKNEQYF.

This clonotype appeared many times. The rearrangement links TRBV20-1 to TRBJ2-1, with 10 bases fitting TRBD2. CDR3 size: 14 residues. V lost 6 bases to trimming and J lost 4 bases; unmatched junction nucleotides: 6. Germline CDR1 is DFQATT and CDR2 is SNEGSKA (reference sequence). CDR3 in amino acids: CSAPGTSAYNEQFF. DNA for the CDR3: TGCAGTGCCCCCGGGACTAGCGCATACAATGAGCAGTTCTTC.

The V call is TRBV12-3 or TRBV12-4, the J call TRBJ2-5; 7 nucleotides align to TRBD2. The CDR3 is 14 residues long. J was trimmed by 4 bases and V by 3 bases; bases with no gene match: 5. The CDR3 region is CASSFPGRLETQYF. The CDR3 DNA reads TGTGCCAGCAGTTTTCCCGGGAGGCTAGAGACCCAGTACTTC.

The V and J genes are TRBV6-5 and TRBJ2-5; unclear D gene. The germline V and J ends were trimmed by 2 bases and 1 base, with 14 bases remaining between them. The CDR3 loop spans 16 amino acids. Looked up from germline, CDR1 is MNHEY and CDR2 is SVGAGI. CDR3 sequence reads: CASSYVGAGPQETQYF. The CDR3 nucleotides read TGTGCCAGCAGTTACGTGGGCGCCGGCCCCCAAGAGACCCAGTACTTC.